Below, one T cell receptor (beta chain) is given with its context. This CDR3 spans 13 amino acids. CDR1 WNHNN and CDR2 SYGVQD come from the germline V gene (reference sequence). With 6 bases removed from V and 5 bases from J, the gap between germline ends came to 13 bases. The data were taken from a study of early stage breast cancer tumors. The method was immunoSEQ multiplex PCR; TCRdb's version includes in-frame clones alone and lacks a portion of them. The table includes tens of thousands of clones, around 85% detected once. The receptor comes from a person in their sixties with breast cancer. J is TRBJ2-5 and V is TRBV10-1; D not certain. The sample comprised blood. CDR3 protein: CASSLDPGETQYF. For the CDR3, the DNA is TGCGCCAGCAGCCTAGATCCCGGGGAGACCCAGTACTTC.